The 4 T cell receptor beta chains reported below all come from one sample, sequenced in a study of OX40 agonist ivuxolimab in advanced cancers. The protocol was immunoSEQ multiplex PCR, while the TCRdb copy is restricted to in-frame clones and leaves out a portion. The sample gives under 20,000 clones, around 82% of which show up once; 21% is in the top ten. The sequencing used CD4+ or CD8+ T cells sorted from blood, collected in a trial of the OX40 agonist ivuxolimab. Receptors originate from an adult with an advanced solid tumor such as melanoma, head and neck, liver or kidney cancer.

The V and J genes are TRBV9 and TRBJ1-2, with D possibly matching TRBD1 (5 bases). Germline assignment: CDR1 SGDLS and CDR2 YYNGEE. V lost 3 bases to trimming and J lost 4 bases, with 28 bases between them. This CDR3 has 19 amino acids. CDR3 coding DNA: TGTGCCAGCAGCGGCGCCCCCCACTTCAGGGAGCTAGAGACCTATGGCTACACCTTC. This encodes CASSGAPHFRELETYGYTF.

The chain joins TRBV4-2 to TRBJ1-1; TRBD1 is a possible D gene (6 bases). The CDR3 runs to 12 residues. V shed 0 bases and J shed 8 bases, with 7 bases lying between them. Looked up from germline, CDR1 is LGHNA and CDR2 is YNFKEQ. The CDR3 spells CASSQETGEAFF. The CDR3 DNA sequence: TGTGCCAGCAGCCAAGAGACAGGAGAAGCTTTCTTT.

This chain uses TRBV6-5 with TRBJ1-1, with D possibly being TRBD1 (5 bases). V shed 4 bases and J shed 3 bases, with 18 bases lying between them. This CDR3 contains 16 residues. Per germline, CDR1 MNHEY and CDR2 SVGAGI. CDR3: CASSSPAGGRDTEAFF. The CDR3 DNA follows: TGTGCCAGCAGTTCCCCGGCGGGGGGTCGGGACACTGAAGCTTTCTTT.

V usage is TRBV27 and J usage is TRBJ1-6; D unclear. This CDR3 contains 15 residues. Trimming shortened V by 5 bases and J by 0 bases, and 8 bases separated the two germline ends. Germline CDR1 reads MNHEY; CDR2 reads SMNVEV (reference sequence). CDR3 region: CASSLTSSYNSPLHF. CDR3 nucleotides: TGTGCCAGCAGTCTTACTAGCTCCTATAATTCACCCCTCCACTTT.